The next 12 T cell receptor beta chains were all read from a single sample in a study of T cells in Graves' hyperthyroidism and ophthalmopathy. It was RNA transcripts that yielded the amplified TCR beta CDR3 regions. When the TCR CDR3 underwent first-round RT-PCR, the HTBI primer set was used. TCRdb re-called the multiplex PCR reads with MiXCR, one entry per CDR3 protein. The sample yields over 300,000 distinct CDR3 sequences, over 11% seen once. The source material was blood. The receptors here all came from a woman between 55 and 75 years old with Graves' hyperthyroidism.

This chain connects TRBV4-2 to TRBJ2-3; 8 positions match TRBD2. J lost 0 bases, V lost 5 bases, and 7 bases had no gene match. The CDR3 consists of 16 residues. The germline gives CDR1 LGHNA, CDR2 YNFKEQ. Here the CDR3 reads CASSYNGRASTDTQYF. CDR3 coding DNA: TGTGCCAGCAGCTATAACGGGAGGGCCAGCACAGATACGCAGTATTTT.

This clonotype was observed many times. This chain joins TRBV29-1 and TRBJ2-7; D tentatively reads TRBD1 or TRBD2 (6 bases each). CDR1 and CDR2 (germline): SQVTM, ANQGSEA. The CDR3 consists of 13 residues. V was pared by 4 bases and J by 2 bases, with 12 bases between. The CDR3 loop is CSVAQGGTYEQYF. DNA for the CDR3: TGCAGCGTTGCACAGGGAGGTACCTACGAGCAGTACTTC.

This clonotype was seen many times. The chain links TRBV20-1 to TRBJ2-3; 10 bases fit TRBD2. V lost 4 bases and J lost 6; bases outside the gene matches: 13. Germline V gives CDR1 DFQATT, CDR2 SNEGSKA (reference sequence). This CDR3 has 16 residues. CDR3 sequence (DNA): TGCAGTGCTATGCGGCCTAAAGCGGGAGGGCGGGATACGCAGTATTTT. It yields the protein CSAMRPKAGGRDTQYF.

This clonotype was observed at least ten times. This chain links TRBV20-1 with TRBJ2-1; 9 bases match TRBD2. Losses at the gene ends were 0 bases for V and 0 bases for J; bases not matched to a gene: 9. Germline CDR1 DFQATT, CDR2 SNEGSKA (reference sequence). The length of the CDR3 is 18 residues. CDR3 coding DNA: TGCAGTGCTAGAGACCTAGCGGGACCCCCTAGCTCCTACAATGAGCAGTTCTTC. It specifies CSARDLAGPPSSYNEQFF.

In its sample, this clonotype was seen a few times. V usage is TRBV5-1 and J usage is TRBJ2-7; tentatively, D is TRBD1 (5 bases). Germline CDR1 is SGHRS and CDR2 is YFSETQ. CDR3 length equals 14 residues. The V end was cut by 1 base, the J end by 2 bases, with 10 bases between. CDR3 sequence (DNA): TGCGCCAGCAGCTTGACCCCACAGGCCTACGAGCAGTACTTC. Its translation is CASSLTPQAYEQYF. The full variable domain, completed using reference TRBV5-1 and TRBJ2-7, is KAGVTQTPRYLIKTRGQQVTLSCSPISGHRSVSWYQQTPGQGLQFLFEYFSETQRNKGNFPGRFSGRQFSNSRSEMNVSTLELGDSALYLCASSLTPQAYEQYFGPGTRLTVT.

The table lists this clonotype with many counts. This CDR3 is CASSYSGTSGTSGANVLTF. The DNA of the CDR3 is TGTGCCAGCAGTTACTCCGGGACTAGCGGGACCTCTGGGGCCAACGTCCTGACTTTC. The chain carries TRBV6-6 and TRBJ2-6; 13 nucleotides align to TRBD2. In germline, CDR1 is MNHNY, CDR2 SVGAGI (reference sequence). The CDR3 extends over 19 amino acids. After removal of 0 bases from V and 0 bases from J, the junction contained 2 bases not matched to a gene.

This clonotype showed up many times. The genes are TRBV10-3 and TRBJ2-4; TRBD1 agrees at 8 bases. Germline V lookup: CDR1 ENHRY, CDR2 SYGVKD. V shed 10 bases, J shed 1 base, and the junction held 9 bases outside the gene matches. CDR3 length equals 15 residues. CDR3 in DNA: TGTGCCACCGTCACCAGGGGGCTGGCCAAAAACATTCAGTACTTC. Translation gives CATVTRGLAKNIQYF.

The V gene is TRBV19, the J gene TRBJ2-3, with 9 bases identical to TRBD2. CDR1 LNHDA and CDR2 SQIVND come from the germline V gene (reference sequence). V was clipped by 2 bases and J by 3 bases; unmatched bases: 3. The CDR3 sequence is 15 residues long. The CDR3 region is CASSIRAGGTDTQYF. In DNA form, the CDR3 reads TGTGCCAGTAGTATAAGGGCGGGAGGGACAGATACGCAGTATTTT.

This clonotype was seen at least ten times. This chain joins TRBV30 and TRBJ2-1; possibly TRBD2 for D (5 bases). CDR3 length: 15 residues. V was cut by 0 bases and J by 7 bases, with 16 bases left in between. The V gene's germline CDR1 is GTSNPN and CDR2 SVGIG (reference sequence). The CDR3 protein is CAWSVGSAEANEQFF. In nucleotides, the CDR3 is TGTGCCTGGAGTGTAGGATCAGCGGAGGCTAATGAGCAGTTCTTC.

This clonotype has only a few counts. At one boundary the junction diverges from the germline segment, which might be a read error. Here the CDR3 reads CASSSRWRGSLYNGQFF. The CDR3 coding sequence is TGTGCCAGCAGCTCAAGGTGGAGGGGCTCCCTCTACAATGGGCAGTTCTTC. The chain carries TRBV7-2 and TRBJ2-1; weak D call: TRBD2 (6 bases). The CDR3 is 17 residues long. Germline V lookup: CDR1 SGHTA, CDR2 FQGNSA.

This clonotype was counted at least ten times. This chain links TRBV7-9 with TRBJ2-7, with D perhaps TRBD2 (5 bases). V was pared by 1 base and J by 3 bases, with 13 bases between. Germline CDR1 SEHNR, CDR2 FQNEAQ (reference sequence). CDR3 length: 15 amino acids. This CDR3 reads CASSLVFRGVYEQYF. CDR3 coding DNA: TGTGCCAGCAGCTTAGTCTTCCGGGGAGTCTACGAGCAGTACTTC.

This clonotype was counted ten times or more. The J gene is TRBJ1-3, the V gene TRBV28; perhaps TRBD1 as D (5 bases). Germline CDR1 and CDR2: MDHEN and SYDVKM. The CDR3 is 13 amino acids. V shed 8 bases and J shed 1 base, with 9 bases lying between them. The DNA of the CDR3 is TGTGCCAGCGAGGGGTTTTCTGGAAACACCATATATTTT. Its translation: CASEGFSGNTIYF.